Following are 30 T cell receptor beta chains from one sample sequenced in a study of blood T cells in healthy people across ages. The use of a sample-barcoded 5' primer and a J-beta primer mix characterized a second PCR of roughly 6 to 11 cycles. TCRdb reprocessed the 5' RACE reads via MiXCR and lists one record per CDR3 protein. The sample comprises under 1,000,000 distinct CDR3 sequences, 36% of which are singletons, and 13% rests with the top ten. What was sequenced was blood. The receptors come from a man in his late teens or twenties in good health.

The chain carries TRBV12-3 or TRBV12-4 and TRBJ1-6; 7 bases align to TRBD1. V lost 8 bases, J lost 3 bases, and 4 bases stayed unmatched. There are 14 residues in the CDR3. CDR3 in DNA: TGTGCCAGCGGGACAGCCTTCTATAATTCACCCCTCCACTTT. Translated: CASGTAFYNSPLHF.

The chain joins TRBV4-1 to TRBJ2-7, with 7 nucleotides matching TRBD2. The CDR3 loop spans 14 amino acids. Germline V lookup: CDR1 MGHRA, CDR2 YSYEKL. V lost 4 bases and J lost 4; bases outside the gene matches: 7. The CDR3 protein is CASSRAGNGYEQYF. CDR3 in DNA: TGCGCCAGCAGCCGAGCGGGAAACGGGTACGAGCAGTACTTC.

As for this clonotype: One junction end does not reproduce the germline sequence, and a read error may be involved. This chain links TRBV4-1 with TRBJ1-5, with 7 bases fitting TRBD1. The CDR3 runs 16 residues. Germline V gene data show CDR1 as MGHRA and CDR2 as YSYEKL. CDR3 sequence (DNA): TGCGCCAGCAGCCTATCCACAGGGGAGAGCAGTCAGCCCCAGCATTTT. Amino acids: CASSLSTGESSQPQHF.

The chain links TRBV10-3 to TRBJ2-3; tentatively, D is TRBD1 (6 bases). Germline CDR1 reads ENHRY; CDR2 reads SYGVKD. The V gene lost 6 bases and the J gene lost 2 bases, with 18 bases spanning the gap. The CDR3 covers 16 residues. The CDR3 spells CAISRQDRSNTDTQYF. DNA for the CDR3: TGTGCCATCAGCCGACAGGACCGGTCCAACACAGATACGCAGTATTTT.

Only a few counts were recorded for this clonotype. The V call is TRBV11-2, the J call TRBJ1-1, with D hard to call. Trimming cost V 2 bases and J 1 base, with 8 bases left between them. Germline V gene lookup returns CDR1 SGHAT and CDR2 FQNNGV. The CDR3 totals 14 residues. The CDR3 DNA follows: TGTGCCAGCAGCTTACCCCAGCAGAACACTGAAGCTTTCTTT. It codes for CASSLPQQNTEAFF.

The chain employs TRBV7-3 and TRBJ2-1, with 7 bases lining up with TRBD2. The CDR3 spans 17 residues. V shed 4 bases and J 0 bases; nucleotides not matched to a gene: 9. Germline values: CDR1 SGHTA, CDR2 FQGTGA. CDR3 in DNA: TGTGCCAGCAGCTCACCCTTCGGGGGGAGCTCCTACAATGAGCAGTTCTTC. It specifies CASSSPFGGSSYNEQFF.

This clonotype appeared a few times. The rearrangement uses TRBV7-2 and TRBJ1-6; D ambiguous. The CDR3 sequence is 14 residues long. With 7 bases removed from V and 2 bases from J, the gap between germline ends came to 9 bases. From germline, CDR1 is SGHTA and CDR2 FQGNSA. The CDR3, as DNA: TGTGCCAGCACCCCTGCGGCCTATAATTCACCCCTCCACTTT. Translating it yields CASTPAAYNSPLHF.

This clonotype was seen many times. The chain couples TRBV7-9 to TRBJ1-1; 7 bases match TRBD1. The germline V gene encodes CDR1 SEHNR and CDR2 FQNEAQ (reference sequence). J was trimmed by 0 bases and V by 8 bases; bases with no gene match: 9. The CDR3 consists of 15 residues. The CDR3 DNA reads as TGTGCCAGCGACAGGGATCAAAGTATGAACACTGAAGCTTTCTTT. Its protein is CASDRDQSMNTEAFF.

This clonotype has a handful of counts. The chain couples TRBV5-1 to TRBJ2-5; D gene ambiguous. CDR1 is SGHRS, CDR2 YFSETQ, per germline. The CDR3 loop spans 12 amino acids. Trimming took 4 bases from V and 5 from J, leaving 9 bases between them. The CDR3 DNA reads TGCGCCAGCAGCCCATTTGGGGAGACCCAGTACTTC. This encodes CASSPFGETQYF.

This clonotype was seen a few times. V gene TRBV24-1 combines with J gene TRBJ2-3, with D possibly being TRBD1 or TRBD2 (5 bases each). The CDR3 has 15 residues. Deletions cut 9 bases from V and 6 bases from J, with 21 bases between. Germline CDR1 is KGHDR and CDR2 is SFDVKD. CDR3 sequence (DNA): TGTGCCACCCAGACAAACCGGGACCCCCAGGATACGCAGTATTTT. Protein product: CATQTNRDPQDTQYF.

This chain connects TRBV29-1 to TRBJ2-7; 7 bases map to TRBD1. Germline V gives CDR1 SQVTM, CDR2 ANQGSEA. V shed 7 bases, J shed 4 bases, and the junction held 7 bases outside the gene matches. The length of the CDR3 is 12 residues. CDR3 sequence (DNA): TGCAGCGCCTCGGGACAGCCTTACGAGCAGTACTTC. The encoded protein is CSASGQPYEQYF.

V and J are TRBV4-3 and TRBJ2-2; maybe TRBD2 (6 bases). The CDR3 is made up of 15 amino acids. The germline V gene encodes CDR1 LGHNA and CDR2 YSLEER. V lost 4 bases and J lost 1, with 10 bases in between. The CDR3 DNA reads TGCGCCAGCAGCCCGGGACTCCTGAACACCGGGGAGCTGTTTTTT. Translated: CASSPGLLNTGELFF.

This clonotype was detected many times. A junction end diverges from the germline sequence, so it may reflect a read error. The genes are TRBV12-3 or TRBV12-4 and TRBJ2-3, with 9 bases identical to TRBD2. The CDR3 consists of 15 residues. Written as DNA, the CDR3 is TGTGCCAGCAGTCTAGCGGGGAGACCCACAGATACGCAGTATTTT. It yields the protein CASSLAGRPTDTQYF.

This chain connects TRBV7-2 to TRBJ2-5; TRBD2 matches at 10 bases. CDR3 size: 15 residues. J was trimmed by 4 bases and V by 5 bases; bases with no gene match: 7. Germline V gene data show CDR1 as SGHTA and CDR2 as FQGNSA. The CDR3 DNA sequence: TGTGCCAGCAGCCCCCAAGTAGCGGGGGGAGAGACCCAGTACTTC. Amino acid sequence: CASSPQVAGGETQYF.

The chain has TRBV7-9 and TRBJ2-2, with 8 bases lining up with TRBD1. The germline CDR1 and CDR2 sequences are SEHNR and FQNEAQ (reference sequence). The V segment lost 1 base and the J segment 5 bases; nucleotides outside the gene matches: 6. This CDR3 comprises 16 residues. The CDR3, as DNA: TGTGCCAGCAGCTTAGGTCCGGACAGGGAAACCGGGGAGCTGTTTTTT. It is translated as CASSLGPDRETGELFF. The variable domain in full, completed from reference TRBV7-9 and TRBJ2-2, reads DTGVSQNPRHKITKRGQNVTFRCDPISEHNRLYWYRQTLGQGPEFLTYFQNEAQLEKSRLLSDRFSAERPKGSFSTLEIQRTEQGDSAMYLCASSLGPDRETGELFFGEGSRLTVL.

The chain couples TRBV6-1 to TRBJ2-2; no reliable D call. The length of the CDR3 is 16 residues. From germline, CDR1 is MNHNS and CDR2 SASEGT. The ends were cut back, 2 bases at V and 0 bases at J, with 10 bases in the middle. The CDR3 is CASSERVIANTGELFF. The CDR3 DNA follows: TGTGCCAGCAGTGAAAGAGTGATCGCGAACACCGGGGAGCTGTTTTTT.

The chain recombines TRBV29-1 with TRBJ2-1, with D perhaps TRBD1 (6 bases). CDR1 SQVTM and CDR2 ANQGSEA come from the germline V gene. Trimming cost V 2 bases and J 8 bases, with 13 bases left between them. This CDR3 is 13 amino acids long. The CDR3 protein is CSVEPAGQYEQFF. CDR3 DNA: TGCAGCGTTGAACCCGCCGGACAGTATGAGCAGTTCTTC.

In this sample, this clonotype turned up many times. The J gene is TRBJ2-3, the V gene TRBV6-6; TRBD2 matches 13 bases. Germline CDR1 is MNHNY and CDR2 is SVGAGI (reference sequence). J gave up 3 bases and V 5 bases, and 5 bases lay outside the gene matches. The CDR3 is 16 residues long. The DNA for the CDR3 is TGTGCCAGCAGTGACCCACTAGCGGGGGGGACAGATACGCAGTATTTT. Translated, it gives CASSDPLAGGTDTQYF.

This clonotype was counted a few times. V gene TRBV4-3 combines with J gene TRBJ2-2; D is perhaps TRBD1 (5 bases). The CDR3 length is 15 residues. Germline-derived CDR1 and CDR2 are LGHNA and YSLEER. V shed 3 bases and J shed 2 bases, with 10 bases lying between them. This CDR3 reads CASSHRGLNTGELFF. DNA for the CDR3: TGCGCCAGCAGCCATAGGGGATTAAACACCGGGGAGCTGTTTTTT.

Comments on this clonotype: This sequence may be a read error, since a much larger clone differs from it by one base. The V gene is TRBV12-3 or TRBV12-4, the J gene TRBJ1-5, with TRBD1 as a possible D gene (5 bases). V lost 5 bases to trimming and J lost 9 bases, with 17 bases between them. The CDR3 contains 14 residues. CDR3 sequence: CASSDQGGLGPQHF. For the CDR3, the DNA is TGTGCCAGCAGTGACCAGGGTGGTTTGGGGCCCCAGCATTTT.

Comment on this clonotype: Just one base apart from a much larger clone, this may be a read error. The rearrangement links TRBV5-1 to TRBJ2-4; TRBD1 agrees at 11 bases. The assigned J gene may be wrong: the sequence end matches TRBJ2-5 better. The V gene's germline CDR1 is SGHRS and CDR2 YFSETQ. CDR3 length: 15 amino acids. The CDR3 nucleotides read TGCGCCAGCAGCTTGGGGACAGGGGGCAGGGGGACCCAGTACTTC. Its protein is CASSLGTGGRGTQYF.

This clonotype was recorded many times. The genes are TRBV27 and TRBJ2-7, with D possibly being TRBD2 (6 bases). Germline-derived CDR1 and CDR2 are MNHEY and SMNVEV (reference sequence). Trimming left V 4 bases short and J 4 bases short, with 17 bases between. CDR3 length: 15 amino acids. The CDR3 DNA reads TGTGCCAGCAGTTCCCTCTGGGGCGGGGATTACGAGCAGTACTTC. Translated: CASSSLWGGDYEQYF.

This sequence joins TRBV7-9 and TRBJ2-3; the D is unclear. V gave up 5 bases and J gave up 4 bases, with 13 bases separating them. Germline CDR1 is SEHNR and CDR2 is FQNEAQ (reference sequence). The CDR3 is made up of 14 amino acids. This CDR3 is CASSPGSVADTQYF. DNA of the CDR3: TGTGCCAGCAGCCCCGGCTCAGTGGCAGATACGCAGTATTTT. The whole variable domain, filled in from reference TRBV7-9 and TRBJ2-3, reads DTGVSQNPRHKITKRGQNVTFRCDPISEHNRLYWYRQTLGQGPEFLTYFQNEAQLEKSRLLSDRFSAERPKGSFSTLEIQRTEQGDSAMYLCASSPGSVADTQYFGPGTRLTVL.

The chain has TRBV4-1 and TRBJ1-5; D might be TRBD1 (6 bases). Germline V CDR1 and CDR2: MGHRA, YSYEKL. The CDR3 spans 14 residues. V lost 2 bases to trimming and J lost 5 bases, with 10 bases between them. The CDR3 DNA is TGCGCCAGCAGCCAATCCAGGGGCGATCAGCCCCAGCATTTT. Protein sequence: CASSQSRGDQPQHF.

For the CDR3, the DNA is TGTGCCACCAGCAGAGATCTTGCGGATACGCAGTATTTT. This codes for CATSRDLADTQYF. The V call is TRBV15, the J call TRBJ2-3; D call uncertain. Trimming cost V 0 bases and J 6 bases, with 7 bases left between them. Germline V CDR1 and CDR2: LNHNV, YYDKDF (reference sequence). This CDR3 has 13 amino acids.

The chain is built from TRBV12-3 or TRBV12-4 and TRBJ2-2; 9 bases align to TRBD1. The CDR3 extends over 14 amino acids. V gave up 7 bases and J gave up 5 bases; unmatched junction bases: 5. The CDR3 DNA follows: TGTGCCAGCACGACCGGACAGGGGACCGGGGAGCTGTTTTTT. Protein product: CASTTGQGTGELFF.

Of note for this clonotype: This may arise from a read error, as a much more abundant clone is one base away. The chain has TRBV7-2 and TRBJ2-1, with 7 bases lining up with TRBD1. The CDR3 length is 15 residues. The germline V gene encodes CDR1 SGHTA and CDR2 FQGNSA. The junction had 3 bases not matched to a gene; V was cut back by 4 bases and J by 0 bases. The CDR3 bases are TGTGCCAGCAGCTCGACAGGGAACTCCTACAATGAGCAGTTCTTC. It specifies CASSSTGNSYNEQFF. The full variable domain, completed using reference TRBV7-2 and TRBJ2-1, is GAGVSQSPSNKVTEKGKDVELRCDPISGHTALYWYRQSLGQGLEFLIYFQGNSAPDKSGLPSDRFSAERTGGSVSTLTIQRTQQEDSAVYLCASSSTGNSYNEQFFGPGTRLTVL.

This clonotype appeared a few times. This chain uses TRBV7-9 with TRBJ2-1, with 7 bases matching TRBD1. The end of the DNA aligns better with TRBJ2-7, so the J call may be wrong. Germline V gene data show CDR1 as SEHNR and CDR2 as FQNEAQ (reference sequence). CDR3 length: 16 amino acids. DNA for the CDR3: TGTGCCAGCAGCGACCGACAGGGAAGCTCCTACAATGAGCAGTACTTC. It translates to CASSDRQGSSYNEQYF.

V gene TRBV18 combines with J gene TRBJ1-5; D possibly corresponds to TRBD1 (6 bases). CDR3 length: 14 residues. The germline V gene has CDR1 KGHSH and CDR2 LQKENI. Trimming removed 4 bases at V and 5 bases at J, with 12 bases between. CDR3 in DNA: TGTGCCAGCTCACGCTCAGGGGAGGATCAGCCCCAGCATTTT. Protein: CASSRSGEDQPQHF.

Ten or more counts support this clonotype. This chain links TRBV5-1 with TRBJ2-6, with TRBD2 as a possible D gene (6 bases). This CDR3 has 18 amino acids. V lost 0 bases to trimming and J lost 0 bases, with 13 bases between them. From germline, CDR1 is SGHRS and CDR2 YFSETQ. The CDR3 region is CASSLAGGIFSGANVLTF. In DNA form, the CDR3 reads TGCGCCAGCAGCTTGGCCGGGGGTATCTTCTCTGGGGCCAACGTCCTGACTTTC.